The entry below gives a single TCR beta chain sequence along with its context. Its antigen is still unknown. PCR amplification relied on 60 Vbeta primers (plus 13 Jbeta primers). Method: immunoSEQ multiplex PCR; TCRdb's copy keeps in-frame clones and lacks some. Among fewer than 250,000 clones listed, roughly 84% were seen once. CDR3 length: 13 residues. V dropped 11 bases and J dropped 3 bases, with 16 bases sitting between them. Germline V gives CDR1 LNHDA, CDR2 SQIVND (reference sequence). The sample originates from a study of cytomegalovirus exposure and HLA in healthy donors. Study as a whole: There were 350 to 450 genotyped donors. Of these, roughly 84% fell in the genetic ancestry cluster associated with self-reported Caucasian donors. Study results and caveats: With later analysis, a missense DCLRE1C variant became linked to TCR beta V- and J-gene trimming. A highly shared variant cluster was judged a likely technical artifact. TCR sequences were mostly rare, though some public TCRs occurred in many donors.

Sample: PBMCs. The origin of this receptor is a boy aged 2-15 years in good health and CMV-seronegative. The chain links TRBV19 to TRBJ1-2; D gene unclear. CDR3 amino acids: CAGPSEVDYGYTF. CDR3 DNA sequence: TGTGCCGGACCCTCGGAGGTGGACTATGGCTACACCTTC. Looking up the rest from reference TRBV19 and TRBJ1-2 gives the full variable domain: DGGITQSPKYLFRKEGQNVTLSCEQNLNHDAMYWYRQDPGQGLRLIYYSQIVNDFQKGDIAEGYSVSREKKESFPLTVTSAQKNPTAFYLCAGPSEVDYGYTFGSGTRLTVV.